The source of this T cell receptor (beta chain) is a study of shared clonotypes between healthy human individuals. This clone was recorded only once. Generated by immunoSEQ multiplex PCR, the TCRdb table keeps only in-frame clones and is missing some. The table has roughly 1 million clones, roughly 70% seen once. Losses at the gene ends were 6 bases for V and 5 bases for J; bases not matched to a gene: 8. This CDR3 has 15 amino acids. Germline values: CDR1 MNHEY, CDR2 SVGAGI. This receptor was taken from a man between 18 and 35 years old in good health. Sequences were obtained from memory CD4+ T cells sorted from blood. Subset noted: CD45RA-negative fraction. The chain has TRBV6-5 and TRBJ2-7; 12 bases are shared with TRBD2. CDR3 region: CASRELAGGPHEQYF. The CDR3 nucleotides read TGTGCCAGCAGGGAACTAGCGGGGGGTCCACACGAGCAGTACTTC.